This T cell receptor beta chain appears in the sequencing data of a study of control samples from healthy donors and cancer patients. Profiled with immunoSEQ multiplex PCR; TCRdb holds only in-frame clones, not every one. The sample consists of 100,000 to 150,000 clones, 87% of them appearing once. J lost 3 bases, V lost 4 bases, and 9 bases had no gene match. The germline gives CDR1 ENHRY, CDR2 SYGVKD. The CDR3 runs 16 residues. The chain employs TRBV10-3 and TRBJ1-2; 9 bases agree with TRBD1. The sequenced sample consisted of blood. The sequence was obtained from a man between 35 and 55 years old in good health. This chain's CDR3 is CAISVPPTGGYYGYTF. In DNA, the CDR3 is TGTGCCATCAGTGTCCCCCCGACAGGGGGGTACTATGGCTACACCTTC.